This is a list of T cell receptor beta chains from one sample in a study of T cells in Graves' hyperthyroidism and ophthalmopathy. TCRdb reprocessed the multiplex PCR reads with MiXCR, giving one entry per CDR3 protein. This table holds over 250,000 distinct CDR3 sequences, approximately 15% found once. Specimen: blood. The receptors originated from a woman aged 35 to 49 with Graves' ophthalmopathy. Each CDR3 is given with its conserved first and last residue. D genes are given only for firm matches. Clone size appears in some rows only: once, few, many, or a class for an expanded clone.

TRBJ2-7 TRBV5-1 - many CASSVDGYEQYF TGCGCCAGCAGCGTGGACGGCTACGAGCAGTACTTC
TRBJ2-7 TRBV7-9 - many CASSPAGRRGPYEQYF TGTGCCAGCAGCCCTGCCGGACGGAGGGGGCCATACGAGCAGTACTTC
TRBJ2-1 TRBV20-1 - few CSTTRDPYNEQFF TGCAGTACCACCAGGGATCCCTACAATGAGCAGTTCTTC
TRBJ1-6 TRBV5-1 - many CASREDVLNSPLHF TGCGCCAGCAGGGAGGACGTATTAAATTCACCCCTCCACTTT
TRBJ2-5 TRBV29-1 - many CSAARGGQETQYF TGCAGCGCCGCCCGAGGGGGGCAAGAGACCCAGTACTTC
TRBJ2-1 TRBV4-1 - many CASSPKLNEQFF TGCGCCAGCAGCCCGAAGCTTAATGAGCAGTTCTTC
TRBJ2-1 TRBV4-1 - many CASSPGWDEQFF TGCGCCAGCAGCCCAGGCTGGGATGAGCAGTTCTTC
TRBJ1-6 TRBV19 - - CASTATGSNSPLHF TGTGCCAGTACCGCGACAGGTTCTAATTCACCCCTCCACTTT
TRBJ2-1 TRBV2 - few CASSLARDEQFF TGTGCCAGCAGCCTGGCCCGGGATGAGCAGTTCTTC
TRBJ2-1 TRBV5-1 TRBD1 - CASSRRQGASNEQFF TGCGCCAGCAGCAGGCGACAGGGGGCATCCAATGAGCAGTTCTTC
TRBJ1-2 TRBV19 TRBD1 many CASRNRGVINYGYTF TGTGCCAGTAGGAACAGGGGGGTGATTAACTATGGCTACACCTTC
TRBJ2-7 TRBV6-6 TRBD1 - CASSYGQASYEQYF TGTGCCAGCAGTTACGGACAGGCCTCCTACGAGCAGTACTTC
TRBJ1-3 TRBV20-1 - - CSARSAGNTIYF TGCAGTGCTAGGTCAGCAGGAAACACCATATATTTT
TRBJ2-3 TRBV7-2 TRBD2 - CASSPFGGGADTQYF TGTGCCAGCAGCCCGTTTGGCGGGGGGGCAGATACGCAGTATTTT
TRBJ1-1 TRBV29-1 TRBD1 many CSVVWTGQAFF TGCAGCGTTGTGTGGACAGGGCAAGCTTTCTTT
TRBJ2-2 TRBV2 TRBD2 many CASTFSGGAPGELFF TGTGCCAGTACCTTTAGCGGGGGGGCCCCCGGGGAGCTGTTTTTT
TRBJ2-6 TRBV14 - - CASSQIGGTHLSGANVLTF TGTGCCAGCAGCCAAATCGGCGGGACGCACTTATCCGGGGCCAACGTCCTGACTTTC
TRBJ1-5 TRBV7-8 TRBD1 many CASSLTGTGVQPQHF TGTGCCAGCAGCTTGACGGGTACAGGGGTTCAGCCCCAGCATTTT
TRBJ2-6 TRBV7-8 - - CASRIDFTPLSGANVLTF TGTGCCAGCCGGATTGATTTTACGCCTCTCTCTGGGGCCAACGTCCTGACTTTC
TRBJ2-5 TRBV20-1 - many CSARQAPLRTQYF TGCAGTGCTAGACAAGCGCCCCTCCGGACCCAGTACTTC
TRBJ2-7 TRBV7-8 TRBD2 many CASSSGAGLVYEQYF TGTGCCAGCAGCTCGGGGGCGGGACTAGTGTACGAGCAGTACTTC
TRBJ2-7 TRBV7-4 - - CASSSGVGGTYEQYF TGTGCCAGCAGCTCGGGGGTAGGGGGCACCTACGAGCAGTACTTC
TRBJ2-5 TRBV11-2 - many CASSQTQGTGTQYF TGTGCCAGCAGCCAAACTCAGGGTACCGGGACCCAGTACTTC